The rows below give T cell receptor beta chains drawn from one sample of a study of blood T cell repertoires in COVID-19. Measured with immunoSEQ multiplex PCR; TCRdb has only the in-frame clones, and not every one. This repertoire shows approximately 300,000 clones, around 88% found once; its top ten account for about 4.6%. Sequenced: peripheral blood. Receptor source: a man aged 35-49 years with acute or convalescent COVID-19. Both conserved end residues are part of each CDR3. The D gene is left open where the match is weak. Size tells how often a clone was seen (once, few, many) or the class of an expanded clone, and some rows leave it out.

clone_size,cdr3_length,v_call,d_call,j_call,cdr3_nt,cdr3_aa
NA,12,TRBV12-3/TRBV12-4,NA,TRBJ1-1,TGTGCCAGCAGTCGGGGAGGGACCGAAGCTTTCTTT,CASSRGGTEAFF
NA,13,TRBV10-2,NA,TRBJ1-6,TGCGCCAGCTCCATGGCCCTCTCTTCACCCCTCCACTTT,CASSMALSSPLHF
NA,13,TRBV29-1,NA,TRBJ1-1,TGCAGCGTTCATGTCTCCCCGAGAACTGAAGCTTTCTTT,CSVHVSPRTEAFF
NA,13,TRBV5-1,NA,TRBJ1-2,TGCGCCAGCAGCTTGAACAGCATCTATGGCTACACCTTC,CASSLNSIYGYTF
NA,14,TRBV5-4,NA,TRBJ2-5,TGTGCCAGCAGACCTGACACCCTCTGGGAGACCCAGTACTTC,CASRPDTLWETQYF
NA,15,TRBV7-6,NA,TRBJ2-2,TGTGCCAGCAGCTTAAACACCCTGAACACCGGGGAGCTGTTTTTT,CASSLNTLNTGELFF
few,17,TRBV25-1,TRBD2,TRBJ2-2,TGTGCCAGCAGTGAATGGGATAGCGGGGGATTCACCGGGGAGCTGTTTTTT,CASSEWDSGGFTGELFF
NA,14,TRBV30,TRBD1,TRBJ1-2,TGTGCCTGTAATTCGGGACAGCGCCATTATGGCTACACCTTC,CACNSGQRHYGYTF
NA,14,TRBV24-1,TRBD1,TRBJ1-2,TGTGCCACCAGTGATTTCCCCAGGGGGAAAGGCTACACCTTC,CATSDFPRGKGYTF
NA,13,TRBV7-2,NA,TRBJ2-7,TGTGCCAGCAGCTTAGTAGGCGAGGTCGAGCAGTACTTC,CASSLVGEVEQYF
NA,15,TRBV6-5,TRBD2,TRBJ2-7,TGTGCCAGCAGTTTTAGCGGGGGGGCCCTATACGAGCAGTACTTC,CASSFSGGALYEQYF
NA,18,TRBV7-2,TRBD2,TRBJ2-1,TGTGCCAGCAGCAACTCCGGGACTAGCGGGGGCCCCTACAATGAGCAGTTCTTC,CASSNSGTSGGPYNEQFF
NA,16,TRBV18,TRBD1,TRBJ2-7,TGTGCCAGCTCACCTGTCGTGGGACAGGAAACCTACGAGCAGTACTTC,CASSPVVGQETYEQYF
NA,14,TRBV2,NA,TRBJ2-2,TGTGCCAGCACCCGGGAAACCACCACCGGGGAGCTGTTTTTT,CASTRETTTGELFF
NA,17,TRBV9,TRBD2,TRBJ2-3,TGTGCCAGCAGCGCTCCGGGACTAGCGGGGGGGAGAGATACGCAGTATTTT,CASSAPGLAGGRDTQYF
NA,14,TRBV19,NA,TRBJ2-1,TGTGCCAGTAGCCCGATCGGGGTGGACGGGGAGCAGTTCTTC,CASSPIGVDGEQFF
few,17,TRBV7-9,TRBD2,TRBJ2-1,TGTGCCAGCAGCACCAGGAGCGGGGGCCACATCAAAGGTGAGCAGTTCTTC,CASSTRSGGHIKGEQFF
NA,16,TRBV27,TRBD1,TRBJ1-4,TGTGCCAGCAGTTTAAGACGGACAGGGGGGAATGAAAAACTGTTTTTT,CASSLRRTGGNEKLFF
NA,15,TRBV2,NA,TRBJ1-6,TGTGCCAGCAGTGAAGCCCCGGGTGCGAATTCACCCCTCCACTTT,CASSEAPGANSPLHF
NA,15,TRBV6-5,NA,TRBJ2-2,TGTGCCAGCAGTTACAAGTTAGGAGGAATCGGGGAGCTGTTTTTT,CASSYKLGGIGELFF
NA,13,TRBV18,TRBD1,TRBJ2-3,TGTGCCAGCTCGACAGGGAGCGCAGATACGCAGTATTTT,CASSTGSADTQYF
NA,11,TRBV29-1,NA,TRBJ1-1,TGCAGCGTTGGCAGGGCCACTGAAGCTTTCTTT,CSVGRATEAFF
NA,17,TRBV5-1,TRBD2,TRBJ2-1,TGCGCCAGCAGCCCCTCACTAGCGGGGGACCCCTGGGGTGAGCAGTTCTTC,CASSPSLAGDPWGEQFF
NA,16,TRBV6-2/TRBV6-3,NA,TRBJ2-3,TGTGCCAGCAGCGACCGGGACAATCGCCGCACAGATACGCAGTATTTT,CASSDRDNRRTDTQYF
NA,12,TRBV5-5,NA,TRBJ1-4,TGTGCCAGCAGCTTGGCCGGGGGAAAACTGTTTTTT,CASSLAGGKLFF
NA,15,TRBV30,TRBD2,TRBJ2-7,TGTGCCTGGAGTGCCCTTAGCGGGGGGGCCTACGAGCAGTACTTC,CAWSALSGGAYEQYF
NA,13,TRBV12-3/TRBV12-4,NA,TRBJ2-3,TGTGCCAGCAGTTCCCATTTCACAGATACGCAGTATTTT,CASSSHFTDTQYF
NA,15,TRBV7-2,TRBD1,TRBJ2-7,TGTGCCAGCAGCCTAAAGGGACAGAGCAGAGGCGAGCAGTACTTC,CASSLKGQSRGEQYF
NA,16,TRBV9,NA,TRBJ2-2,TGTGCCAGCAGCGTATTGGCGGGGACTAACACCGGGGAGCTGTTTTTT,CASSVLAGTNTGELFF
NA,13,TRBV12-5,NA,TRBJ1-6,TGTGCTAGTGGTTTGGAAGAGAGTTCACCCCTCCACTTT,CASGLEESSPLHF
NA,14,TRBV25-1,TRBD1,TRBJ2-7,TGTGCCAGCTCCTTGAACAGGGGGACCTACGAGCAGTACTTC,CASSLNRGTYEQYF
NA,15,TRBV18,NA,TRBJ2-1,TGTGCCAGCTCTCGTCAGGGGGGATCCTACAATGAGCAGTTCTTC,CASSRQGGSYNEQFF
NA,15,TRBV5-1,TRBD1,TRBJ2-7,TGCGCCAGCAGGCTACTACAGGGGTCCTCCTACGAGCAGTACTTC,CASRLLQGSSYEQYF
NA,12,TRBV2,NA,TRBJ2-7,TGTGCCTCAGGGCCCTTCCCCTACGAGCAGTACTTC,CASGPFPYEQYF
NA,15,TRBV5-1,TRBD1,TRBJ2-7,TGCGCCAGCAGCATCGGGACAGGGCGTTCCTACGAGCAGTACTTC,CASSIGTGRSYEQYF
NA,16,TRBV27,TRBD1,TRBJ2-1,TGTGCCAGCAGACCCCCAGGGGGCGCTTGGATGAATGAGCAGTTCTTC,CASRPPGGAWMNEQFF
NA,16,TRBV5-4,NA,TRBJ1-1,TGTGCCAGCAGCCCTAGTTCGAGTCAGGGATCGACTGAAGCTTTCTTT,CASSPSSSQGSTEAFF
once,14,TRBV6-5,NA,TRBJ1-2,TGTGCCAGCAAAACTTCAGGGGCTAACTATGGCTACACCTTC,CASKTSGANYGYTF
NA,15,TRBV5-1,NA,TRBJ1-1,TGCGCCAGCAGCCGGGCGGGGATAATGAACACTGAAGCTTTCTTT,CASSRAGIMNTEAFF
NA,13,TRBV6-5,NA,TRBJ2-1,TGTGCCAGCGGGGGGCAGGGGAGGGATGAGCAGTTCTTC,CASGGQGRDEQFF
NA,15,TRBV6-2/TRBV6-3,NA,TRBJ1-1,TGTGCCAGCAGTTACAGACAGAGAGCGGGCACTGAAGCTTTCTTT,CASSYRQRAGTEAFF
NA,15,TRBV18,NA,TRBJ1-3,TGTGCCAGCTCCCCGACAGCCAGCTCTGGAAACACCATATATTTT,CASSPTASSGNTIYF
NA,16,TRBV7-9,NA,TRBJ2-2,TGTGCCAGCAGCCAGTTAGGGGATGTTAAATCCGGGGAGCTGTTTTTT,CASSQLGDVKSGELFF
NA,21,TRBV13,TRBD2,TRBJ2-6,TGTGCCAGCAGCCCGAGGACTAGCGGGGCTTCCCTTCCCTCTGGGGCCAACGTCCTGACTTTC,CASSPRTSGASLPSGANVLTF
NA,14,TRBV6-5,NA,TRBJ2-5,TGTGCCAGCAACTCTTGGGGACTTGGGGAGACCCAGTACTTC,CASNSWGLGETQYF
NA,13,TRBV28,NA,TRBJ1-4,TGTGCCACCCAACAGGGACCTGGGGAAAAACTGTTTTTT,CATQQGPGEKLFF
NA,16,TRBV5-5,NA,TRBJ1-1,TGTGCCAGCAGCTTCCTCCGAGGAGGGGTTCAAACTGAAGCTTTCTTT,CASSFLRGGVQTEAFF
NA,12,TRBV30,TRBD1,TRBJ1-1,TGTGCCTGGAACAGGGGGAACACTGAAGCTTTCTTT,CAWNRGNTEAFF